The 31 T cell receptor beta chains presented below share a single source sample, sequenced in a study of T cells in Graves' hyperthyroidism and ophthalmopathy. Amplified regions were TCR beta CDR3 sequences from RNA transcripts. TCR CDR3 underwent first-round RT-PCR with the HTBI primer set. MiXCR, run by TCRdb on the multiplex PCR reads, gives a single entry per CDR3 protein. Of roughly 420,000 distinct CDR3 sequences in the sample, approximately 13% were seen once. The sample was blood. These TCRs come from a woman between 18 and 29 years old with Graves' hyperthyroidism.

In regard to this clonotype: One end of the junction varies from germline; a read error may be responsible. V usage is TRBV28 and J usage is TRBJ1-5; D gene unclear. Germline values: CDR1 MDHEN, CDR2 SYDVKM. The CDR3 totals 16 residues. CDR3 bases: TGTGCCAGCATGAGATGGGTCGGTCGGAGCAATCAGCCCCAACATTTT. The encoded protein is CASMRWVGRSNQPQHF.

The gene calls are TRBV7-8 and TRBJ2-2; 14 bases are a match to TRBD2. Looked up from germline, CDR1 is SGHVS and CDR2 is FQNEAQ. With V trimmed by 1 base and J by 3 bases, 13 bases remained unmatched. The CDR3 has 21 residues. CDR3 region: CASSLDLTPGLAGEYTGELFF. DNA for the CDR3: TGTGCCAGCAGCTTAGATCTAACTCCGGGACTAGCGGGAGAATACACCGGGGAGCTGTTTTTT.

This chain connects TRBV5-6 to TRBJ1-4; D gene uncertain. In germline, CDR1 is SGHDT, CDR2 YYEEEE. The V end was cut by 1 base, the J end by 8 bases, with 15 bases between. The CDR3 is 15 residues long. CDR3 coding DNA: TGTGCCAGCAGCTTGTATAGTGGTACGGCCGAAAAACTGTTTTTT. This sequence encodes CASSLYSGTAEKLFF.

The CDR3 region has the DNA TGTGCCAGCAGCTTAAGCGAGCGATGGGGCCAAGAGACCCAGTACTTC. Translation gives CASSLSERWGQETQYF. The chain has TRBV11-2 and TRBJ2-5, with no clear D. Looked up from germline, CDR1 is SGHAT and CDR2 is FQNNGV. Trimming took off 2 bases at V and 1 base at J, with 14 bases between the two ends. CDR3 length: 16 residues. Full variable domain (outside the CDR3, taken from reference TRBV11-2 and TRBJ2-5): EAGVAQSPRYKIIEKRQSVAFWCNPISGHATLYWYQQILGQGPKLLIQFQNNGVVDDSQLPKDRFSAERLKGVDSTLKIQPAKLEDSAVYLCASSLSERWGQETQYFGPGTRLLVL.

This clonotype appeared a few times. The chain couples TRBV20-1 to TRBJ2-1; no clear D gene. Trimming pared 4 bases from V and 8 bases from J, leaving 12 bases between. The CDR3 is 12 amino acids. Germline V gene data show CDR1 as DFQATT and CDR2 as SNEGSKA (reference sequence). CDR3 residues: CSATLGSHEQFF. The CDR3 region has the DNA TGCAGTGCTACCTTAGGCAGCCATGAGCAGTTCTTC.

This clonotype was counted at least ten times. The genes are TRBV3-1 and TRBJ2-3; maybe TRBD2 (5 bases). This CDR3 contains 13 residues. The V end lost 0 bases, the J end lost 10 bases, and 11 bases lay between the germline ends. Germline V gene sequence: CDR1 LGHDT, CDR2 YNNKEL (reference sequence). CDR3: CASSQDRLIAQYF. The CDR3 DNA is TGTGCCAGCAGCCAAGATCGACTAATTGCGCAGTATTTT.

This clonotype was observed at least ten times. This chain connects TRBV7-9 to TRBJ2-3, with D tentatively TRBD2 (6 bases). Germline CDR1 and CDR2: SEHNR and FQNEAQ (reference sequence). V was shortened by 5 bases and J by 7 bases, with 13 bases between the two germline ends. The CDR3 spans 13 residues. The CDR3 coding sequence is TGTGCCAGCAGCCCCCGGGACTTTAATACGCAGTATTTT. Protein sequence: CASSPRDFNTQYF.

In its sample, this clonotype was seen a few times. This chain's CDR3 is CASTGEGGYGYTF. Written as DNA, the CDR3 is TGTGCCAGCACGGGGGAAGGCGGCTATGGCTACACCTTC. This chain connects TRBV28 to TRBJ1-2; D perhaps matches TRBD1 (5 bases). V lost 7 bases and J 4 bases, leaving 13 bases between the germline ends. This CDR3 comprises 13 residues. Germline V gene sequence: CDR1 MDHEN, CDR2 SYDVKM.

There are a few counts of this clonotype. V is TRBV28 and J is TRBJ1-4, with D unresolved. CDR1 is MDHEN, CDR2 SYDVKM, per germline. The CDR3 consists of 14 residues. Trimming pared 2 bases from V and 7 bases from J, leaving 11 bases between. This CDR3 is CASSLGRRGEKLFF. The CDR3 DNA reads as TGTGCCAGCAGTTTAGGACGTCGGGGTGAAAAACTGTTTTTT.

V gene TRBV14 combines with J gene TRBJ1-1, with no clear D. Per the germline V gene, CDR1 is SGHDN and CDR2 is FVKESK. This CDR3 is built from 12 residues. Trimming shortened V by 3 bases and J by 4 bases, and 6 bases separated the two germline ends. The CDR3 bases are TGTGCCAGCAGCCAGGTGACCACTGAAGCTTTCTTT. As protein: CASSQVTTEAFF.

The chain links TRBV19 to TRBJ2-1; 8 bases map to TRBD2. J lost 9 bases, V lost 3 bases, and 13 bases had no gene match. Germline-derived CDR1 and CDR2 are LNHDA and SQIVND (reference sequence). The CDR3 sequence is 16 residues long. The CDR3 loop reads CASSILSGSPPAEQFF. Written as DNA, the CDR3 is TGTGCCAGTAGTATTCTCAGCGGGAGCCCCCCAGCTGAGCAGTTCTTC.

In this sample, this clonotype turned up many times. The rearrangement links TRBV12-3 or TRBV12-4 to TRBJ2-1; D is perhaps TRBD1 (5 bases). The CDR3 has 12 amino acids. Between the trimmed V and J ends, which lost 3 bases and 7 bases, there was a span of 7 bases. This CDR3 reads CASSFRENEQFF. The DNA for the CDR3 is TGTGCCAGCAGTTTCAGGGAAAATGAGCAGTTCTTC.

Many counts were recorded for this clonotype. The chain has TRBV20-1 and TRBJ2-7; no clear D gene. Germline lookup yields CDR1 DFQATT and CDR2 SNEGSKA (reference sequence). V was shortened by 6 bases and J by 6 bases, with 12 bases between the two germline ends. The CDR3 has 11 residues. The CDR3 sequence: CSAINWGEQYF. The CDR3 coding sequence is TGCAGTGCGATAAACTGGGGCGAGCAGTACTTC.

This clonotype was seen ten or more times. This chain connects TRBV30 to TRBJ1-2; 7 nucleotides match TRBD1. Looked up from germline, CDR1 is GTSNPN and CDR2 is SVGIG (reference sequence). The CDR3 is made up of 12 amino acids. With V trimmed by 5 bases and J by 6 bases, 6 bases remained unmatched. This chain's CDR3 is CAWEGGGNGYTF. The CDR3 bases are TGTGCCTGGGAGGGAGGGGGCAATGGCTACACCTTC.

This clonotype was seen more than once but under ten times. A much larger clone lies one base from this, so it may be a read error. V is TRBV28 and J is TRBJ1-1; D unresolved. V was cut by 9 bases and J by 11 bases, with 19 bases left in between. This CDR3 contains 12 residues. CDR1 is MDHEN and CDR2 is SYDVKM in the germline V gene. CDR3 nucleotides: TGTGCCAGGAGCCCGGACGCACAATGGGCTTTCTTT. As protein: CARSPDAQWAFF. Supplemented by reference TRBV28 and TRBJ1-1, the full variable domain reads DVKVTQSSRYLVKRTGEKVFLECVQDMDHENMFWYRQDPGLGLRLIYFSYDVKMKEKGDIPEGYSVSREKKERFSLILESASTNQTSMYLCARSPDAQWAFFGQGTRLTVV.

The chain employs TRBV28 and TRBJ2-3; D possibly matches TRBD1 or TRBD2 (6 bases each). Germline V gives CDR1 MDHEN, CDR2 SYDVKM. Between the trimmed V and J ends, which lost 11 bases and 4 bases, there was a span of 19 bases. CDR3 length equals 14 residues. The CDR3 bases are TGTGCCGGCGGTAATAGGGGGGTATCAGATACGCAGTATTTT. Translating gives CAGGNRGVSDTQYF.

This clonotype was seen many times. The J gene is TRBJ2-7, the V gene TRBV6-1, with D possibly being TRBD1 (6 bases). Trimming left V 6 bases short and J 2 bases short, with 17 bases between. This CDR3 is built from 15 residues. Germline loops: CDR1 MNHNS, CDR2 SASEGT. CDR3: CASRTPGDQTYEQYF. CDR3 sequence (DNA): TGTGCCAGCAGGACACCAGGGGACCAGACCTACGAGCAGTACTTC.

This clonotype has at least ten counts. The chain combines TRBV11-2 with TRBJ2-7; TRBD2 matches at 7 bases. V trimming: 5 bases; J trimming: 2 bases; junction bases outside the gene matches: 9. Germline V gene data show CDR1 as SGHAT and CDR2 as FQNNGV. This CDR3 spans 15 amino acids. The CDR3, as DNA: TGTGCCAGCAGCCAGTGGGGAGGGCAAACCTACGAGCAGTACTTC. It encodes CASSQWGGQTYEQYF.

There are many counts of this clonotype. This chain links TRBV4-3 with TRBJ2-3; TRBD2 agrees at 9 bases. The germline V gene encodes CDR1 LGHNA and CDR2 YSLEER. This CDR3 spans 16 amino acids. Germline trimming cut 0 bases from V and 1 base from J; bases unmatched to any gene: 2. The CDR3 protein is CASSQDAGGRTDTQYF. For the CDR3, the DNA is TGCGCCAGCAGCCAAGACGCGGGAGGGCGCACAGATACGCAGTATTTT.

The CDR3 protein is CASSPAAGGPPETQYF. Written as DNA, the CDR3 is TGTGCCAGCTCCCCTGCGGCGGGAGGACCCCCAGAGACCCAGTACTTC. The J gene is TRBJ2-5, the V gene TRBV18; the match to TRBD2 covers 8 bases. With 6 bases clipped from V and 4 bases from J, the junction kept 13 bases outside the gene matches. This CDR3 comprises 16 residues. Germline lookup yields CDR1 KGHSH and CDR2 LQKENI.

The CDR3 DNA is TGTGCCAGCAGCCGAGGACAGGGGGGAACTGAAGCTTTCTTT. This translates into CASSRGQGGTEAFF. The chain is built from TRBV2 and TRBJ1-1, with TRBD1 identical over 10 bases. The V segment lost 6 bases and the J segment 5 bases; nucleotides outside the gene matches: 6. The length of the CDR3 is 14 residues. Germline CDR1 SNHLY, CDR2 FYNNEI.

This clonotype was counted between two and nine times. DNA of the CDR3: TGTGCCAGCAGTCTGGAGCGGGAGGTGGAACAGTTCTTC. This codes for CASSLEREVEQFF. The chain combines TRBV6-1 with TRBJ2-1; the match to TRBD2 covers 9 bases. V trimming: 5 bases; J trimming: 13 bases; junction bases outside the gene matches: 9. Germline V gene sequence: CDR1 MNHNS, CDR2 SASEGT. This CDR3 region has 13 residues.

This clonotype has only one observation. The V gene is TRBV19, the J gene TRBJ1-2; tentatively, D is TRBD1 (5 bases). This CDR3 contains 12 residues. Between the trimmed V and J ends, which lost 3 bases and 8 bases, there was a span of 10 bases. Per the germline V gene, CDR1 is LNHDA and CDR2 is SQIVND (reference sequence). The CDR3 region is CASSIGGGGYTF. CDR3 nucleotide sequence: TGTGCCAGTAGTATCGGGGGTGGCGGCTACACCTTC.

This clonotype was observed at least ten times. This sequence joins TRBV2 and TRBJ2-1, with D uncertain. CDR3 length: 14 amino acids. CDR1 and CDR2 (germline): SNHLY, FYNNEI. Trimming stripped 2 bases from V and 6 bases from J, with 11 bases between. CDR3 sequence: CASSESFIINEQFF. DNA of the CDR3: TGTGCCAGCAGTGAAAGCTTTATTATCAATGAGCAGTTCTTC.

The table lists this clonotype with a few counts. Here the CDR3 DNA reads TGTGCCAGCAGCGAGACAGGGTTTGGGGAGACCCAGTACTTC. It codes for CASSETGFGETQYF. The chain combines TRBV9 with TRBJ2-5, with 7 bases identical to TRBD1. The V and J ends lost 3 bases and 5 bases, in that order; junction bases with no gene match: 7. Germline V gene sequence: CDR1 SGDLS, CDR2 YYNGEE. There are 14 residues in the CDR3.

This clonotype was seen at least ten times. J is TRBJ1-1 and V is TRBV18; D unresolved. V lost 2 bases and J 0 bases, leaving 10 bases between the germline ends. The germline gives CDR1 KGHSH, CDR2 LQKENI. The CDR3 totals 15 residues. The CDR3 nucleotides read TGTGCCAGCTCACCATCGGGCGCGGTGAACACTGAAGCTTTCTTT. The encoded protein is CASSPSGAVNTEAFF.

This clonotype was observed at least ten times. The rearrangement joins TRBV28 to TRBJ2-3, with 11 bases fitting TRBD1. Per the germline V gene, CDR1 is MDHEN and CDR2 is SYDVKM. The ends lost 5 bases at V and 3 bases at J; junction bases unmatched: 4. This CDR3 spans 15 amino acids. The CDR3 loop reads CASSPRDRGTDTQYF. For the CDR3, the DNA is TGTGCCAGCAGTCCCAGGGACAGGGGGACAGATACGCAGTATTTT.

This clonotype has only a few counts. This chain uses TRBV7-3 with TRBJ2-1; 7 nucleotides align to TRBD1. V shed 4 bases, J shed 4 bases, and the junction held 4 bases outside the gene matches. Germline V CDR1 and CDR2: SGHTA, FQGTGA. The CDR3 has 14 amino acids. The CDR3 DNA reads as TGTGCCAGCAGCTCCGGACAGGAGTACAATGAGCAGTTCTTC. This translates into CASSSGQEYNEQFF.

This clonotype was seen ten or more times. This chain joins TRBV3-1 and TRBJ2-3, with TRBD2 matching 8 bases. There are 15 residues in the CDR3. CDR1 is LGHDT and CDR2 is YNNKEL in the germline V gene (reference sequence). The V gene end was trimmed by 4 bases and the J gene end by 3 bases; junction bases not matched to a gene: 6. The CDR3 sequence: CASSPAGLGTDTQYF. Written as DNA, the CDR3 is TGTGCCAGCAGCCCGGCGGGACTAGGAACAGATACGCAGTATTTT.

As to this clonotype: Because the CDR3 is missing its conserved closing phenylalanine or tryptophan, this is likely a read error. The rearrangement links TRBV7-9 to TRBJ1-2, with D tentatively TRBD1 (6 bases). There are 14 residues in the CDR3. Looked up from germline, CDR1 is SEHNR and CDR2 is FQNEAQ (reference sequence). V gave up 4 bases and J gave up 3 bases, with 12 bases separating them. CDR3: CASSSEGGYYGYTS. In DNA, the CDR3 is TGTGCCAGCAGCTCAGAGGGGGGCTACTATGGCTACACCTCC.

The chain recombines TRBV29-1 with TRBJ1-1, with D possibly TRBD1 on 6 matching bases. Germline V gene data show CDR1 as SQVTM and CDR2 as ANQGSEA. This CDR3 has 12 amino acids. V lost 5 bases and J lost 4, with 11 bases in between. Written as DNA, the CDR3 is TGCAGCGTTTTTCAGGGGAGCACTGAAGCTTTCTTT. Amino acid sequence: CSVFQGSTEAFF.